The rows below give T cell receptor beta chains drawn from one sample of a study of cytomegalovirus exposure and HLA in healthy donors. The table came from immunoSEQ multiplex PCR; TCRdb's copy has only in-frame clones and leaves some out. The sample consists of approximately 210,000 clones, about 81% of them appearing once. The specimen was PBMCs. These receptors were taken from a man aged 35 to 55 in good health and CMV-seropositive. The CDR3 runs from the conserved cysteine through the conserved F or W. The D gene is left open where the match is weak. A clone size is listed for some rows: how often the clone was seen (once, few, many), or a class if it is expanded.

NA NA TRBJ2-3 TRBV9 16 CASSVAGGASTDTQYF TGTGCCAGCAGCGTAGCGGGCGGGGCTAGCACAGATACGCAGTATTTT
NA NA TRBJ2-1 TRBV11-2 12 CASSLPPGEQFF TGTGCCAGCAGCTTACCTCCGGGTGAGCAGTTCTTC
TRBD2 NA TRBJ2-3 TRBV18 16 CASSRSGTSGFGTQYF TGTGCCAGCTCACGCTCCGGGACTAGCGGTTTTGGGACGCAGTATTTT
TRBD1 NA TRBJ1-3 TRBV18 16 CASSPTGQNSGNTIYF TGTGCCAGCTCACCTACGGGACAGAACTCTGGAAACACCATATATTTT
TRBD2 NA TRBJ2-5 TRBV7-6 15 CASRSLAGAFETQYF TGTGCCAGCAGGTCTCTAGCGGGAGCATTTGAGACCCAGTACTTC
TRBD2 NA TRBJ2-1 TRBV30 21 CAWNQLVVGTSGPSSYNEQFF TGTGCCTGGAATCAGTTGGTCGTAGGGACTAGCGGACCCAGCTCCTACAATGAGCAGTTCTTC
TRBD1 NA TRBJ2-3 TRBV6-5 14 CASRTGPSTDTQYF TGTGCCAGCCGGACAGGACCTAGCACAGATACGCAGTATTTT
NA NA TRBJ2-1 TRBV5-1 17 CASSLRMAESSYNEQFF TGCGCCAGCAGCTTGAGGATGGCGGAAAGCTCCTACAATGAGCAGTTCTTC
NA NA TRBJ1-5 TRBV19 15 CASSPRGSRNQPQHF TGTGCCAGTAGTCCCCGGGGTTCTAGAAATCAGCCCCAGCATTTT
NA NA TRBJ2-5 TRBV23-1 16 CASSQAVGRGVRAQYF TGCGCCAGCAGTCAAGCGGTCGGGAGAGGGGTCCGAGCCCAGTACTTC
NA NA TRBJ2-1 TRBV7-7 15 CASSLGLSPYNEQFF TGTGCTAGCAGCTTAGGGTTGAGTCCCTACAATGAGCAGTTCTTC
NA once TRBJ1-4 TRBV18 16 CASSPNRVATNEKLFF TGTGCCAGCTCACCAAACAGAGTTGCAACTAATGAAAAACTGTTTTTT
TRBD1 NA TRBJ2-1 TRBV5-1 15 CASTPLTTGRTEQFF TGCGCCAGCACCCCTCTTACGACAGGGCGCACCGAGCAGTTCTTC
TRBD1 NA TRBJ1-1 TRBV6-6 15 CASSYLQGGNTEAFF TGTGCCAGCAGTTACCTCCAGGGGGGGAACACTGAAGCTTTCTTT
NA NA TRBJ1-3 TRBV2 13 CASVYRSGNTIYF TGTGCCAGTGTCTATAGATCTGGAAACACCATATATTTT
NA NA TRBJ2-1 TRBV28 12 CAGGSSYNEQFF TGTGCTGGGGGGAGCTCCTACAATGAGCAGTTCTTC
TRBD1 NA TRBJ2-1 TRBV5-5 15 CASSLGVGQYNEQFF TGTGCCAGCAGCCTTGGCGTGGGACAGTACAATGAGCAGTTCTTC